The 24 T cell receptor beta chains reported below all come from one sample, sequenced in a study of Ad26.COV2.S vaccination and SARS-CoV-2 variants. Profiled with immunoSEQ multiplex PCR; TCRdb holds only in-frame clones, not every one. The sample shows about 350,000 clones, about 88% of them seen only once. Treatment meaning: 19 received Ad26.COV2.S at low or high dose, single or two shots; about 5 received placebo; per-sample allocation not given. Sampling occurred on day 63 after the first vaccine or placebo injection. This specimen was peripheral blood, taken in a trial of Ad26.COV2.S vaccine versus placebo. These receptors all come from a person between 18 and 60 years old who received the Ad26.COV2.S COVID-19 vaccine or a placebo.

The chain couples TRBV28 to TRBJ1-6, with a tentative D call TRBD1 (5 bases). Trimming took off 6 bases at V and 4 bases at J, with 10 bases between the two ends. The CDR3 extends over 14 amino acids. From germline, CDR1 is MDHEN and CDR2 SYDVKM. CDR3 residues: CASRGAQYNSPLHF. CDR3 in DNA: TGTGCCAGCAGAGGGGCCCAGTATAATTCACCCCTCCACTTT.

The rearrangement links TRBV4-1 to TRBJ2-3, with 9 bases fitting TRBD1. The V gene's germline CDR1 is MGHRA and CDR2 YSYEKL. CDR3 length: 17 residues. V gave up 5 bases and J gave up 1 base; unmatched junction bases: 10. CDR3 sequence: CASSSDSRTGGTDTQYF. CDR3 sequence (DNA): TGCGCCAGCAGCTCGGATAGTCGGACAGGGGGCACAGATACGCAGTATTTT.

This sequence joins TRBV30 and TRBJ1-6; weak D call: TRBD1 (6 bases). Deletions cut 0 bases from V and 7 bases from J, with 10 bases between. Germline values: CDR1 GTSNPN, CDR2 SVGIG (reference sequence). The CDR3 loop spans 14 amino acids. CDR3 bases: TGTGCCTGGAGTGTCCTGCAGGGGAATTCACCCCTCCACTTT. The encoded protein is CAWSVLQGNSPLHF.

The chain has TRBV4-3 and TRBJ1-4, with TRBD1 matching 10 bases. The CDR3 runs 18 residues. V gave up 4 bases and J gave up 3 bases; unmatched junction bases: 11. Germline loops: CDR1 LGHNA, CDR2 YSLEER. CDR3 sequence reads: CASSRDLGTGAPNEKLFF. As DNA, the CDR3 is TGCGCCAGCAGCCGTGACCTCGGGACAGGGGCCCCTAATGAAAAACTGTTTTTT.

The CDR3 DNA is TGTGCCAGTAGTATAGTGGGGTTCCAGCCCCAGCATTTT. Translation: CASSIVGFQPQHF. V usage is TRBV19 and J usage is TRBJ1-5; D is ambiguous. The CDR3 sequence is 13 residues long. V lost 1 base to trimming and J lost 7 bases, with 8 bases between them. CDR1 and CDR2 from the germline V gene are LNHDA and SQIVND (reference sequence).

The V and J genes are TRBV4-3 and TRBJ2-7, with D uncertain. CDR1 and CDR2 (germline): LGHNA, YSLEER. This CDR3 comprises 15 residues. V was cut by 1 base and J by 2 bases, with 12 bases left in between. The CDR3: CASSQGAGRAYEQYF. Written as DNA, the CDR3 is TGCGCCAGCAGCCAAGGGGCCGGCCGCGCCTACGAGCAGTACTTC.

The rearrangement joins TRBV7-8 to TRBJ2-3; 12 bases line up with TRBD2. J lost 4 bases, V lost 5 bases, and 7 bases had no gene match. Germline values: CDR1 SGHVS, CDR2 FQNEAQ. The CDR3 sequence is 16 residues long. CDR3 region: CASSHRTSGAPDTQYF. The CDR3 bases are TGTGCCAGCAGCCACAGGACTAGCGGGGCCCCAGATACGCAGTATTTT.

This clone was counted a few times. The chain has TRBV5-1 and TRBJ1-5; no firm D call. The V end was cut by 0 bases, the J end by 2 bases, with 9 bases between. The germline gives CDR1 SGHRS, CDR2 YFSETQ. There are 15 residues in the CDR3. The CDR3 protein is CASSLEGSGNQPQHF. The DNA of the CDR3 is TGCGCCAGCAGCTTGGAGGGATCGGGCAATCAGCCCCAGCATTTT.

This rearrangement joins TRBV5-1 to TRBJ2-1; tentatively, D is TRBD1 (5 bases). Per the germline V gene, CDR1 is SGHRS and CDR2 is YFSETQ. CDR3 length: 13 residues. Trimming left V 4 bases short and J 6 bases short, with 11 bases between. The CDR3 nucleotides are TGCGCCAGCAGCAGCAGGGTAATCAATGAGCAGTTCTTC. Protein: CASSSRVINEQFF.

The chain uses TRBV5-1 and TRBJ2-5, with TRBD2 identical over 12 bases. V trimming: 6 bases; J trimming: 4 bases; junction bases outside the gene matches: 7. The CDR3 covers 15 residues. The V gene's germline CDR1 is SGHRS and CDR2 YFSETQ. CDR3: CASTSGGAGGETQYF. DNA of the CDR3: TGCGCCAGCACTAGCGGGGGGGCCGGAGGAGAGACCCAGTACTTC. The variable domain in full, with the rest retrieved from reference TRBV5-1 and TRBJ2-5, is KAGVTQTPRYLIKTRGQQVTLSCSPISGHRSVSWYQQTPGQGLQFLFEYFSETQRNKGNFPGRFSGRQFSNSRSEMNVSTLELGDSALYLCASTSGGAGGETQYFGPGTRLLVL.

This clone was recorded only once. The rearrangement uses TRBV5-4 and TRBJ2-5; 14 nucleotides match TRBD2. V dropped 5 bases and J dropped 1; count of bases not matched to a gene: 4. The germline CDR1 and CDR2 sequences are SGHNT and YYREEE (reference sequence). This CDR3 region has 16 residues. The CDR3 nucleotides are TGTGCCAGCAGGAGGGGGACTAGCGGGAGCCAAGAGACCCAGTACTTC. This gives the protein CASRRGTSGSQETQYF.

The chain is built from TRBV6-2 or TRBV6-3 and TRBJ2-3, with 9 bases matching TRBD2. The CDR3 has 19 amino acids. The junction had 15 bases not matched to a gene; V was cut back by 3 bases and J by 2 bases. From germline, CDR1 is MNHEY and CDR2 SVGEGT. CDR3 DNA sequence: TGTGCCAGCAGTTATACAGTTGAGCGGGAGGCCCCCCCCACAGATACGCAGTATTTT. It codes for CASSYTVEREAPPTDTQYF.

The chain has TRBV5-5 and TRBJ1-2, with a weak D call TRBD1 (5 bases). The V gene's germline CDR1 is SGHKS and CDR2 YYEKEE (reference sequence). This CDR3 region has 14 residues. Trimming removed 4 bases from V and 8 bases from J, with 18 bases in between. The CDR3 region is CASSADSPMQGYTF. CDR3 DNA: TGTGCCAGCAGCGCCGACAGTCCTATGCAAGGCTACACCTTC. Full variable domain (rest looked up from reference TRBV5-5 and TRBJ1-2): DAGVTQSPTHLIKTRGQQVTLRCSPISGHKSVSWYQQVLGQGPQFIFQYYEKEERGRGNFPDRFSARQFPNYSSELNVNALLLGDSALYLCASSADSPMQGYTFGSGTRLTVV.

The CDR3 sequence: CASNPRGGYGYTF. The CDR3 nucleotides read TGCGCCAGCAACCCAAGGGGGGGGTACGGCTACACCTTC. The J gene is TRBJ1-2, the V gene TRBV5-1; TRBD1 might be the D (6 bases). CDR1 SGHRS and CDR2 YFSETQ come from the germline V gene. V dropped 6 bases and J dropped 8 bases, with 17 bases sitting between them. The CDR3 spans 13 residues.

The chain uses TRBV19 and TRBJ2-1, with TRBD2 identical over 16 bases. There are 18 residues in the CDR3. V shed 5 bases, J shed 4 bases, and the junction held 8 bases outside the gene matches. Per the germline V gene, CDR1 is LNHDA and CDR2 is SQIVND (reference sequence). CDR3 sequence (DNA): TGTGCCAGTAGTGGGACTAGCGGGAGGGCCGAACTGTACAATGAGCAGTTCTTC. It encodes CASSGTSGRAELYNEQFF.

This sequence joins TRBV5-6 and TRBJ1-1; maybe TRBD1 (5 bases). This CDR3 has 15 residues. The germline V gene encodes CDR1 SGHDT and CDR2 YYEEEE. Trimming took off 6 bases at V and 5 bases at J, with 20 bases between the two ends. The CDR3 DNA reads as TGTGCCAGCACTATGAGGCTGGGGGGATGGACTGAAGCTTTCTTT. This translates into CASTMRLGGWTEAFF.

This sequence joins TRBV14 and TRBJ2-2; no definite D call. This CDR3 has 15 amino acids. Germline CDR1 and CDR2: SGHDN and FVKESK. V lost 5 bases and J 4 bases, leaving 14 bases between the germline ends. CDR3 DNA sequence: TGTGCCAGCAGCTCAAGGCCCGGCTCCACCGGGGAGCTGTTTTTT. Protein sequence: CASSSRPGSTGELFF.

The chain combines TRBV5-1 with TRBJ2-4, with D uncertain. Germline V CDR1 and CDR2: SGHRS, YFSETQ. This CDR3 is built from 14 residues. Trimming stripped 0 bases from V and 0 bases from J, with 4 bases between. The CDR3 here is CASSLDLAKNIQYF. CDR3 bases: TGCGCCAGCAGCTTGGATCTAGCCAAAAACATTCAGTACTTC.

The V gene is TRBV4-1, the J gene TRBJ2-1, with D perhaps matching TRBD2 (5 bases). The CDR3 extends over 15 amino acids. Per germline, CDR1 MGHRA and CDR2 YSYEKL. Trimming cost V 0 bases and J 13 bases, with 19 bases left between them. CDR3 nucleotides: TGCGCCAGCAGCCAAGATCCGATCGGCGGGCGCCATCAGTTCTTC. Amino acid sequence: CASSQDPIGGRHQFF.

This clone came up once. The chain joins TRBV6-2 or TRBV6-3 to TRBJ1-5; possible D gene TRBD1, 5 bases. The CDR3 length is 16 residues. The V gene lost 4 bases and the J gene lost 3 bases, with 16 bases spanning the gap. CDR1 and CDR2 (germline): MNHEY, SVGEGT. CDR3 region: CASSFPRQPLNQPQHF. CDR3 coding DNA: TGTGCCAGCAGTTTCCCGAGACAGCCTCTCAATCAGCCCCAGCATTTT.

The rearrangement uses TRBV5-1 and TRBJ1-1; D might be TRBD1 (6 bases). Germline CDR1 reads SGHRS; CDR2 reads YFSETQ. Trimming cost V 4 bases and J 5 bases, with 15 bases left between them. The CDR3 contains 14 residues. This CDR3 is CASSRQDDRTEAFF. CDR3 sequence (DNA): TGCGCCAGCAGCCGACAGGATGATAGAACTGAAGCTTTCTTT.

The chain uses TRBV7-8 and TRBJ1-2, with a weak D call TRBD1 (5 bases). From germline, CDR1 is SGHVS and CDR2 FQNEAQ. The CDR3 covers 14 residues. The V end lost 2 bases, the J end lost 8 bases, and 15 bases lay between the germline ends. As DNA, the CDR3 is TGTGCCAGCAGCTTACATTTGGGGGGTGCGGGCTACACCTTC. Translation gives CASSLHLGGAGYTF.

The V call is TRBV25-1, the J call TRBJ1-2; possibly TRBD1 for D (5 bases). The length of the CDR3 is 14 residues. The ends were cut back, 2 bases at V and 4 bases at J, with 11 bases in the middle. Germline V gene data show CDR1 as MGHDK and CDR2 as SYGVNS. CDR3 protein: CASSEDARAYGYTF. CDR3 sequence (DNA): TGTGCCAGCAGTGAAGATGCCAGGGCCTATGGCTACACCTTC.

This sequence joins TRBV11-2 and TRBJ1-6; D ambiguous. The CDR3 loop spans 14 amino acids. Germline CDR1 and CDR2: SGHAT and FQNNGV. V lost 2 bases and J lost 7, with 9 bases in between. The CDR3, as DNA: TGTGCCAGCAGCTTATTGGGCAGCAATTCACCCCTCCACTTT. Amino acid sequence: CASSLLGSNSPLHF.